The 4 T cell receptor beta chains reported below all come from one sample, sequenced in a study of beta chain features in type 1 diabetes. Study-level findings and limits: Shortening of TCRB CDR3s, moderate but significant, appeared in all four CD4+ subsets of Type 1 diabetes patients.

The authors reverse transcribed all of the isolated RNA, so sequencing captured expressed TCRB transcripts. TCRdb's copy holds only in-frame clones and misses some; the assay was immunoSEQ multiplex PCR. The sample has 130,000 to 150,000 clones; about 13% are singletons. Antigen specificity for these receptors is unknown. Sequenced input: central memory CD4+ T cells from blood. These receptors were taken from a man aged 18-30 years with type 1 diabetes.

This clone is labeled as medium-sized. This chain joins TRBV15 and TRBJ1-2, with TRBD1 matching 10 bases. Germline V gives CDR1 LNHNV, CDR2 YYDKDF (reference sequence). This CDR3 contains 14 residues. The junction had 4 bases not matched to a gene; V was cut back by 4 bases and J by 5 bases. The CDR3 reads CATSKGQGMYGYTF. The CDR3 DNA follows: TGTGCCACCAGCAAGGGACAGGGGATGTATGGCTACACCTTC.

This clone was observed a few times. The chain carries TRBV5-1 and TRBJ1-2; D is ambiguous. Germline CDR1 SGHRS, CDR2 YFSETQ. V lost 0 bases and J 6 bases, leaving 6 bases between the germline ends. The CDR3 loop spans 12 amino acids. In DNA form, the CDR3 reads TGCGCCAGCAGCTTGGACGCGGATGGCTACACCTTC. It translates to CASSLDADGYTF.

The chain couples TRBV9 to TRBJ1-1; no clear D. CDR1 is SGDLS and CDR2 is YYNGEE in the germline V gene. The germline V and J ends were trimmed by 0 bases and 1 base, with 7 bases remaining between them. The CDR3 is 14 residues long. This CDR3 reads CASSVVQTNTEAFF. CDR3 sequence (DNA): TGTGCCAGCAGCGTAGTGCAGACGAACACTGAAGCTTTCTTT.

The chain uses TRBV25-1 and TRBJ1-2; perhaps TRBD1 as D (6 bases). CDR1 and CDR2 (germline): MGHDK, SYGVNS. The CDR3 contains 13 residues. Trimming pared 4 bases from V and 4 bases from J, leaving 10 bases between. The CDR3 reads CASSGGHGYGYTF. The CDR3 bases are TGTGCCAGCAGTGGGGGACACGGCTATGGCTACACCTTC.